The 3 T cell receptor beta chains below were found in one sample sequenced in a study of CD8+ T cells in alopecia areata. Treatment reported: oral pan-JAK inhibitor, 5-10 mg twice daily. Following RNA extraction, reverse transcription yielded cDNA that acted as the sequencing template. Libraries were prepared by immunoSEQ multiplex PCR; TCRdb keeps only in-frame clonotypes and omits some of them. The table shows fewer than 150,000 clones, with roughly four fifths occurring only once. Sequenced here: CD8+ T cells sorted from blood, sampled at week 4, from a patient treated with tofacitinib. These receptors were taken from a human donor with alopecia areata.

The rearrangement links TRBV15 to TRBJ2-6, with 7 bases that match TRBD1. The ends lost 3 bases at V and 0 bases at J; junction bases unmatched: 11. The CDR3 is 19 residues long. Germline CDR1 is LNHNV and CDR2 is YYDKDF (reference sequence). The CDR3 DNA follows: TGTGCCACCAGCAGCGGTACCGTGACAGGGCCCTCTGGGGCCAACGTCCTGACTTTC. Translating it yields CATSSGTVTGPSGANVLTF.

The V call is TRBV29-1, the J call TRBJ2-2; 10 bases agree with TRBD2. The CDR3 is 17 amino acids. From germline, CDR1 is SQVTM and CDR2 ANQGSEA. Germline trimming cut 4 bases from V and 6 bases from J; bases unmatched to any gene: 14. CDR3 sequence: CSVANSGGPYGPGELFF. CDR3 DNA sequence: TGCAGCGTTGCCAATAGCGGGGGGCCTTACGGGCCCGGGGAGCTGTTTTTT.

The J gene is TRBJ1-1, the V gene TRBV29-1, with 7 nucleotides matching TRBD1. V lost 7 bases and J lost 3; bases outside the gene matches: 8. Germline CDR1 is SQVTM and CDR2 is ANQGSEA. The CDR3 is 13 residues long. The CDR3 spells CSADRDSHTEAFF. The DNA for the CDR3 is TGCAGCGCCGACCGGGACAGCCACACTGAAGCTTTCTTT. The whole variable domain, remainder taken from reference TRBV29-1 and TRBJ1-1, is SAVISQKPSRDICQRGTSLTIQCQVDSQVTMMFWYRQQPGQSLTLIATANQGSEATYESGFVIDKFPISRPNLTFSTLTVSNMSPEDSSIYLCSADRDSHTEAFFGQGTRLTVV.